One sample yielded the 10 T cell receptor beta chains listed below, sequenced in a study of siplizumab effects on memory and regulatory T cells. Profiling relied on immunoSEQ multiplex PCR, and the TCRdb table lists in-frame clones only, not all of them. The sample contains 40,000 to 45,000 clones, around 92% of which appear only once. Sequencing input: naive CD4+ T cells sorted from blood. The origin of the receptors is a human donor in good health.

Turning to this clone: An end of the junction differs from the germline gene, which may be a read error. CDR3 sequence (DNA): TGTGCCAGCAGCTTAAACAGGGGGAACTCTGAAGCTTTCTTT. This encodes CASSLNRGNSEAFF. The chain uses TRBV7-3 and TRBJ1-1; 8 positions agree with TRBD1. The CDR3 loop spans 14 amino acids. Germline assignment: CDR1 SGHTA and CDR2 FQGTGA. The full variable domain, completed using reference TRBV7-3 and TRBJ1-1, is GAGVSQTPSNKVTEKGKYVELRCDPISGHTALYWYRQSLGQGPEFLIYFQGTGAADDSGLPNDRFFAVRPEGSVSTLKIQRTERGDSAVYLCASSLNRGNSEAFFGQGTRLTVV.

The rearrangement joins TRBV7-2 to TRBJ1-6, with TRBD1 identical over 7 bases. V trimming: 2 bases; J trimming: 7 bases; junction bases outside the gene matches: 5. CDR1 and CDR2 (germline): SGHTA, FQGNSA. The CDR3 covers 15 residues. CDR3 amino acids: CASSLSSGGNSPLHF. The CDR3 DNA is TGTGCCAGCAGCTTATCTTCAGGGGGGAATTCACCCCTCCACTTT. Full variable domain (outside the CDR3, taken from reference TRBV7-2 and TRBJ1-6): GAGVSQSPSNKVTEKGKDVELRCDPISGHTALYWYRQSLGQGLEFLIYFQGNSAPDKSGLPSDRFSAERTGGSVSTLTIQRTQQEDSAVYLCASSLSSGGNSPLHFGNGTRLTVT.

This clone has only one observation. Here the CDR3 reads CASSVSETEAFF. The CDR3, as DNA: TGTGCCAGCAGTGTTTCAGAAACTGAAGCTTTCTTT. The chain employs TRBV6-1 and TRBJ1-1; D unclear. V gave up 4 bases and J gave up 5 bases, with 8 bases separating them. Germline assignment: CDR1 MNHNS and CDR2 SASEGT. The CDR3 sequence is 12 residues long.

The gene calls are TRBV30 and TRBJ2-5; D may match TRBD1 or TRBD2 (5 bases each). The CDR3 contains 14 residues. Germline V CDR1 and CDR2: GTSNPN, SVGIG (reference sequence). V was clipped by 3 bases and J by 5 bases, with 16 bases between them. CDR3 loop: CAWSRDGPRETQYF. The DNA for the CDR3 is TGTGCCTGGAGCCGGGACGGCCCCCGGGAGACCCAGTACTTC.

DNA of the CDR3: TGTGCCAGCATGGGATGGGGTCGCGAGGGAAACATTCAGTACTTC. Residues: CASMGWGREGNIQYF. This chain uses TRBV6-5 with TRBJ2-4; possible D gene TRBD2, 5 bases. V lost 7 bases, J lost 6 bases, and 19 bases lay in between. The length of the CDR3 is 15 residues. CDR1 and CDR2 (germline): MNHEY, SVGAGI.

The J gene is TRBJ2-5, the V gene TRBV7-2, with a weak D call TRBD2 (5 bases). This CDR3 is 15 amino acids long. CDR1 and CDR2 (germline): SGHTA, FQGNSA. The V end lost 2 bases, the J end lost 4 bases, and 14 bases lay between the germline ends. DNA of the CDR3: TGTGCCAGCAGCTTATACAGTCCAGAGGGAGAGACCCAGTACTTC. It codes for CASSLYSPEGETQYF.

The rearrangement uses TRBV6-5 and TRBJ2-7; D unclear. Per the germline V gene, CDR1 is MNHEY and CDR2 is SVGAGI. The length of the CDR3 is 14 residues. Trimming shortened V by 0 bases and J by 2 bases, and 8 bases separated the two germline ends. Written as DNA, the CDR3 is TGTGCCAGCAGTTACTCTCAGGCAACCTACGAGCAGTACTTC. It encodes CASSYSQATYEQYF.

The V call is TRBV13, the J call TRBJ2-3, with 14 bases lining up with TRBD2. The V gene's germline CDR1 is PRHDT and CDR2 FYEKMQ (reference sequence). The CDR3 totals 17 residues. Losses at the gene ends were 5 bases for V and 5 bases for J; bases not matched to a gene: 9. This chain's CDR3 is CASSPPGLAGEEDTQYF. In DNA form, the CDR3 reads TGTGCCAGCAGCCCCCCGGGACTAGCGGGAGAGGAAGATACGCAGTATTTT.

The CDR3 protein is CASSATTYEQYF. CDR3 nucleotide sequence: TGCGCCAGCAGCGCCACAACCTACGAGCAGTACTTC. The gene calls are TRBV5-1 and TRBJ2-7; D is uncertain. V was shortened by 4 bases and J by 2 bases, with 7 bases between the two germline ends. The CDR3 spans 12 residues. CDR1 SGHRS and CDR2 YFSETQ come from the germline V gene.

This clone appeared a single time. V is TRBV27 and J is TRBJ2-3; 7 nucleotides match TRBD2. CDR1 is MNHEY and CDR2 is SMNVEV in the germline V gene (reference sequence). The CDR3 has 19 residues. The V and J ends lost 4 bases and 6 bases, in that order; junction bases with no gene match: 22. CDR3: CASSSHLRRLAQTADTQYF. The CDR3 DNA reads as TGTGCCAGCAGTTCCCACCTCCGACGACTAGCCCAAACGGCGGATACGCAGTATTTT.